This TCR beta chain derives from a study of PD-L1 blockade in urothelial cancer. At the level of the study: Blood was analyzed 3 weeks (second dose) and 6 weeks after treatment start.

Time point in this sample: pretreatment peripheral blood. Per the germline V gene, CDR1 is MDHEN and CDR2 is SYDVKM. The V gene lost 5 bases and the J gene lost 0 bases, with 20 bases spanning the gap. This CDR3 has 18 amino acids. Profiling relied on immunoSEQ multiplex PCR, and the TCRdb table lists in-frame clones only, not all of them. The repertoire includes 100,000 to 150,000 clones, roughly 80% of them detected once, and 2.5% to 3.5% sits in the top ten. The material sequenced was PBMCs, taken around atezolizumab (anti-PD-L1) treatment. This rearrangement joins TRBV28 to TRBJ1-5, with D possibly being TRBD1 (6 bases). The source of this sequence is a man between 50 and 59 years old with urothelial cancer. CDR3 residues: CASSPGLGRGDSNQPQHF. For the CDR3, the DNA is TGTGCCAGCAGTCCAGGGTTAGGGAGGGGGGATAGCAATCAGCCCCAGCATTTT.